Listed below are T cell receptor beta chains from one sample, sequenced in a study of Ad26.COV2.S vaccination and SARS-CoV-2 variants. TCRdb's table, derived via immunoSEQ multiplex PCR, lists solely in-frame clones and lacks some. This table holds about half a million clones, roughly 87% found once. The sequences come from peripheral blood, collected in a trial of Ad26.COV2.S vaccine versus placebo. These receptors were obtained from a person between 18 and 65 years old who received the Ad26.COV2.S COVID-19 vaccine or a placebo. Both conserved end residues are part of each CDR3. Fields, in order: V gene, clone size, D gene, J gene, CDR3 DNA, CDR3 protein. D genes are given only for firm matches. Size tells how often a clone was seen (once, few, many) or the class of an expanded clone, and some rows leave it out.

V: TRBV5-3; size: -; D: -; J: TRBJ1-1; DNA: TGTGCCAGAAGCTTGGAGCAGGCTCGAAACACTGAAGCTTTCTTT; CDR3: CARSLEQARNTEAFF
V: TRBV3-1/TRBV3-2; size: once; D: -; J: TRBJ1-2; DNA: TGTGCCAGCAGCCAAGATCTCGGGAAGGCTAACTATGGCTACACCTTC; CDR3: CASSQDLGKANYGYTF
V: TRBV5-6; size: once; D: TRBD2; J: TRBJ2-5; DNA: TGTGCCAGCAGCTTGAGGACTAGCGGCGGAGAGACCCAGTACTTC; CDR3: CASSLRTSGGETQYF
V: TRBV3-1/TRBV3-2; size: -; D: TRBD1; J: TRBJ1-2; DNA: TGTGCCAGCAGCCAAGGGCCACAGGGGGCGCTTGGCTACACCTTC; CDR3: CASSQGPQGALGYTF
V: TRBV6-2/TRBV6-3; size: -; D: -; J: TRBJ2-5; DNA: TGTGCCAGCAGTAGTCAGAATCAAGAGACCCAGTACTTC; CDR3: CASSSQNQETQYF
V: TRBV6-5; size: once; D: TRBD1; J: TRBJ1-3; DNA: TGTGCCAGCAGTAAGGACAGGAGCTCTGGAAACACCATATATTTT; CDR3: CASSKDRSSGNTIYF
V: TRBV7-9; size: -; D: -; J: TRBJ1-4; DNA: TGTGCCAGCAGCTTAGTAACTAATGAAAAACTGTTTTTT; CDR3: CASSLVTNEKLFF
V: TRBV5-1; size: -; D: -; J: TRBJ1-1; DNA: TGCGCCAGCAGACGGATTATGAACACTGAAGCTTTCTTT; CDR3: CASRRIMNTEAFF
V: TRBV6-5; size: -; D: TRBD1; J: TRBJ1-2; DNA: TGTGCCAGCAATCTCGGACAGGGCTATGGCTACACCTTC; CDR3: CASNLGQGYGYTF
V: TRBV3-1/TRBV3-2; size: -; D: -; J: TRBJ1-2; DNA: TGTGCCAGCAGCCCCAGACCTGGGAGCTATGGCTACACCTTC; CDR3: CASSPRPGSYGYTF
V: TRBV14; size: -; D: -; J: TRBJ2-3; DNA: TGTGCCAGCAGCCCAAGCACAGATACGCAGTATTTT; CDR3: CASSPSTDTQYF
V: TRBV10-1; size: many; D: -; J: TRBJ2-1; DNA: TGCGCCAGCAGTGACTACGTACTAGGAGACAATGAGCAGTTCTTC; CDR3: CASSDYVLGDNEQFF
V: TRBV6-5; size: -; D: -; J: TRBJ2-7; DNA: TGTGCCAGCAGTTACTCGAAAGGCGGAAGCTCCTACGAGCAGTACTTC; CDR3: CASSYSKGGSSYEQYF
V: TRBV9; size: -; D: -; J: TRBJ1-6; DNA: TGTGCCAGCAGCGTAGAAGGGAATTCACCCCTCCACTTT; CDR3: CASSVEGNSPLHF
V: TRBV6-5; size: -; D: TRBD1; J: TRBJ2-7; DNA: TGTGCCAGCAGCGGACAGGGATCCATGTCCGAGCAGTACTTC; CDR3: CASSGQGSMSEQYF
V: TRBV13; size: -; D: -; J: TRBJ1-2; DNA: TGTGCCAGCAGCGGAGTTCAACTCTATGGCTACACCTTC; CDR3: CASSGVQLYGYTF
V: TRBV10-1; size: -; D: TRBD2; J: TRBJ2-1; DNA: TGCGCCAGCAGTGAGTCGGGGGGGAGCTCCTACAATGAGCAGTTCTTC; CDR3: CASSESGGSSYNEQFF
V: TRBV11-3; size: -; D: -; J: TRBJ1-1; DNA: TGTGCCAGCAGCTTACCCACAGAGCCGAACACTGAAGCTTTCTTT; CDR3: CASSLPTEPNTEAFF
V: TRBV6-6; size: -; D: -; J: TRBJ1-1; DNA: TGTGCCAGCAGTCCAGGACTTAACACTGAAGCTTTCTTT; CDR3: CASSPGLNTEAFF
V: TRBV7-8; size: once; D: -; J: TRBJ1-1; DNA: TGTGCCAGTAGCCATCTCCCGGGACAAAACACTGAAGCTTTCTTT; CDR3: CASSHLPGQNTEAFF
V: TRBV7-9; size: few; D: -; J: TRBJ2-7; DNA: TGTGCCAGCAGCAAGGCGGGCTCCTCCTACGAGCAGTACTTC; CDR3: CASSKAGSSYEQYF
V: TRBV28; size: -; D: -; J: TRBJ1-2; DNA: TGTGCCAGCAGGGGCGAAATACAGGGTCTGGCTAACTATGGCTACACCTTC; CDR3: CASRGEIQGLANYGYTF
V: TRBV12-3/TRBV12-4; size: -; D: -; J: TRBJ1-1; DNA: TGTGCCAGCAGCTTGAAGGGGTACACTGAAGCTTTCTTT; CDR3: CASSLKGYTEAFF
V: TRBV7-9; size: once; D: -; J: TRBJ2-7; DNA: TGTGCCAGCAGCTTAGCTCACAGGCCCACCTACGAGCAGTACTTC; CDR3: CASSLAHRPTYEQYF
V: TRBV5-1; size: -; D: -; J: TRBJ1-1; DNA: TGCGCCAGCAGGCGGGACTTCGTGGCAACTGAAGCTTTCTTT; CDR3: CASRRDFVATEAFF
V: TRBV4-2; size: once; D: -; J: TRBJ2-2; DNA: TGTGCCAGCAGCCAAGACCGGGGCAGAGGGGAGCTGTTTTTT; CDR3: CASSQDRGRGELFF
V: TRBV5-4; size: -; D: -; J: TRBJ2-1; DNA: TGTGCCAGCAGCTTGGCAGGACTGAATAATGAGCAGTTCTTC; CDR3: CASSLAGLNNEQFF
V: TRBV18; size: -; D: TRBD2; J: TRBJ2-7; DNA: TGTGCCAGCTCGCCGGCGGGGGGGGAAGAGCAGTACTTC; CDR3: CASSPAGGEEQYF
V: TRBV15; size: -; D: -; J: TRBJ1-3; DNA: TGTGCCACCACCCTCGAGGACGGAAACACCATATATTTT; CDR3: CATTLEDGNTIYF
V: TRBV15; size: -; D: -; J: TRBJ1-2; DNA: TGTGCCACCAGCAGGCTAGACAACCTCTACACCTTC; CDR3: CATSRLDNLYTF
V: TRBV3-1/TRBV3-2; size: -; D: TRBD2; J: TRBJ2-1; DNA: TGTGCCAGCAGCACCGGACTAGCGGGAGTAAGGGAGCAGTTCTTC; CDR3: CASSTGLAGVREQFF
V: TRBV5-4; size: -; D: -; J: TRBJ1-1; DNA: TGTGCCAGCAGCTTGGGGGCGCTGACTGAAGCTTTCTTT; CDR3: CASSLGALTEAFF
V: TRBV27; size: -; D: TRBD1; J: TRBJ2-7; DNA: TGTGCCAGCAGTCCTTATCCCGGGACAGGGACATACTACGAGCAGTACTTC; CDR3: CASSPYPGTGTYYEQYF
V: TRBV27; size: -; D: TRBD2; J: TRBJ2-1; DNA: TGTGCCAGCAGTTTGAGCGGGAGGGCCAATGAGCAGTTCTTC; CDR3: CASSLSGRANEQFF
V: TRBV7-9; size: -; D: TRBD1; J: TRBJ2-5; DNA: TGTGCCAGCAGCGCCCGGACAGGTCAAGAGACCCAGTACTTC; CDR3: CASSARTGQETQYF
V: TRBV18; size: few; D: -; J: TRBJ2-2; DNA: TGTGCCAGCTCACCACGATCCGGGGAGCTGTTTTTT; CDR3: CASSPRSGELFF
V: TRBV3-1/TRBV3-2; size: -; D: TRBD2; J: TRBJ2-1; DNA: TGTGCCAGCAGCCAGGATCCACTAGCGGGGGGGAAGAATGAGCAGTTCTTC; CDR3: CASSQDPLAGGKNEQFF
V: TRBV11-2; size: -; D: TRBD1; J: TRBJ2-7; DNA: TGTGCCAGCAGCTTAGGGACAGGGGGTCTGCGCTCCTACGAGCAGTACTTC; CDR3: CASSLGTGGLRSYEQYF
V: TRBV2; size: -; D: -; J: TRBJ1-2; DNA: TGTGCCAGCAGGATACAGGGCGACGGCTACACCTTC; CDR3: CASRIQGDGYTF
V: TRBV7-3; size: -; D: -; J: TRBJ2-2; DNA: TGTGCCAGCAGCAACCTCGGTGTCACCGGGGAGCTGTTTTTT; CDR3: CASSNLGVTGELFF
V: TRBV6-2/TRBV6-3; size: few; D: -; J: TRBJ1-5; DNA: TGTGCCAGCAGTTACACGACAGTGGATCAGCCCCAGCATTTT; CDR3: CASSYTTVDQPQHF
V: TRBV19; size: -; D: TRBD2; J: TRBJ2-4; DNA: TGTGCCAGTAGTACAACTAGCGGGAGGGCCAAAAACATTCAGTACTTC; CDR3: CASSTTSGRAKNIQYF
V: TRBV2; size: -; D: -; J: TRBJ1-3; DNA: TGTGCCAGCATCCCTTTAGCCTCTGGAAACACCATATATTTT; CDR3: CASIPLASGNTIYF
V: TRBV11-2; size: -; D: TRBD2; J: TRBJ2-3; DNA: TGTGCCAGCAGCCAAATAGCGGGAGTGGGGGATACGCAGTATTTT; CDR3: CASSQIAGVGDTQYF